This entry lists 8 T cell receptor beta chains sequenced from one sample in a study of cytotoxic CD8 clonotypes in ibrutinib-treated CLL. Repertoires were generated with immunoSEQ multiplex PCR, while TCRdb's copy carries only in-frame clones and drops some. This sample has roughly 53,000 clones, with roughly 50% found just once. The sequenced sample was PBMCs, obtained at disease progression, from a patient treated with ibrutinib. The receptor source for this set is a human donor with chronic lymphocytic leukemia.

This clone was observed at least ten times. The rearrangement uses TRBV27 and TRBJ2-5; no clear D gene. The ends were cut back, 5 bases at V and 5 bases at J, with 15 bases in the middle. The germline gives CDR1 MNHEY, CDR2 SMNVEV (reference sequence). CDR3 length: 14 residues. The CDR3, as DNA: TGTGCCAGCAGTGGACCCCACCTTGGGGAGACCCAGTACTTC. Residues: CASSGPHLGETQYF.

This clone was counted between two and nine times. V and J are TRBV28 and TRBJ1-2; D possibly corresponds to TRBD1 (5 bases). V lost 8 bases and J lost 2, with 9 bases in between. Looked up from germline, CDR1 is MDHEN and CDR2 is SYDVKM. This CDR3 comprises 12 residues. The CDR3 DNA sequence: TGTGCCAGCCAGACAGAAAACTATGGCTACACCTTC. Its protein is CASQTENYGYTF.

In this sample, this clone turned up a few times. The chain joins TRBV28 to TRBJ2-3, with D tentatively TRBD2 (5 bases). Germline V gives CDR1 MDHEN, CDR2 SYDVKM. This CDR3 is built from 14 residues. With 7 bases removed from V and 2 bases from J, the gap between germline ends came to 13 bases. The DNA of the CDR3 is TGTGCCAGCATGAACGGGGTAACCACAGATACGCAGTATTTT. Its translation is CASMNGVTTDTQYF.

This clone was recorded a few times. The CDR3 is CASSSPYEQYF. The DNA for the CDR3 is TGTGCCAGCAGTTCCCCCTACGAGCAGTACTTC. The chain couples TRBV2 to TRBJ2-7, with D uncertain. This CDR3 contains 11 residues. Germline values: CDR1 SNHLY, CDR2 FYNNEI. With 5 bases removed from V and 2 bases from J, the gap between germline ends came to 4 bases. Full variable domain (outside the CDR3, taken from reference TRBV2 and TRBJ2-7): EPEVTQTPSHQVTQMGQEVILRCVPISNHLYFYWYRQILGQKVEFLVSFYNNEISEKSEIFDDQFSVERPDGSNFTLKIRSTKLEDSAMYFCASSSPYEQYFGPGTRLTVT.

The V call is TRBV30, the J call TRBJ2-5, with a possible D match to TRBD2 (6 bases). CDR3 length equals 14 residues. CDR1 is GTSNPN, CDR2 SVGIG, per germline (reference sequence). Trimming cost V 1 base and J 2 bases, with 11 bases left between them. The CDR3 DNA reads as TGTGCCTGGAGTGAAGGGGACTGGCAAGAGACCCAGTACTTC. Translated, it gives CAWSEGDWQETQYF.

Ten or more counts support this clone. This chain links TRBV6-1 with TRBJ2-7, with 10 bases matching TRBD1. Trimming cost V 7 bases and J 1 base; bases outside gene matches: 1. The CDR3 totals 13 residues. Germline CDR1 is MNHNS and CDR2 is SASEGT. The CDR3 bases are TGTGCCAGCAAGGGACAGGGGTCCTACGAGCAGTACTTC. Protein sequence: CASKGQGSYEQYF.

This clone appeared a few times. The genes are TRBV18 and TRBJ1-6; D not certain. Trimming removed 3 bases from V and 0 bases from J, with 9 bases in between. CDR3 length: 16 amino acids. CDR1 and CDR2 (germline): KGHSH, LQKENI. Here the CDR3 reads CASSPRGSSYNSPLHF. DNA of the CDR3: TGTGCCAGCTCACCCCGAGGGAGCTCCTATAATTCACCCCTCCACTTT.

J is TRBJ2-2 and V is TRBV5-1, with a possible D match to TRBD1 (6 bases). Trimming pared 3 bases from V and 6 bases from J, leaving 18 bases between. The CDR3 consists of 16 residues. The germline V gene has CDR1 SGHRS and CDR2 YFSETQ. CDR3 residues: CASSSPLTGLAGELFF. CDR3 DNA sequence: TGCGCCAGCAGCTCCCCCTTAACAGGGCTAGCCGGGGAGCTGTTTTTT. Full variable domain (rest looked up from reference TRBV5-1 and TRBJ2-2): KAGVTQTPRYLIKTRGQQVTLSCSPISGHRSVSWYQQTPGQGLQFLFEYFSETQRNKGNFPGRFSGRQFSNSRSEMNVSTLELGDSALYLCASSSPLTGLAGELFFGEGSRLTVL.